These 22 T cell receptor beta chains came from one sample sequenced in a study of blood T cell repertoires in COVID-19. Libraries were prepared by immunoSEQ multiplex PCR; TCRdb keeps only in-frame clonotypes and omits some of them. The sample contains roughly 300,000 clones, less than 90% of which appear only once. Specimen: peripheral blood. Receptor source: a woman younger than 45 with COVID-19, enrolled during active disease.

The chain employs TRBV2 and TRBJ1-2; D uncertain. The CDR3 is 13 amino acids. V was trimmed by 1 base and J by 4 bases, leaving 7 bases between them. Germline assignment: CDR1 SNHLY and CDR2 FYNNEI. As DNA, the CDR3 is TGTGCCAGCAGTGAAGGAGGAAGCTATGGCTACACCTTC. This codes for CASSEGGSYGYTF.

The CDR3 loop reads CAGLDRNRPNEQFF. The CDR3 DNA is TGTGCCGGATTAGACAGGAACCGTCCTAATGAGCAGTTCTTC. V gene TRBV2 combines with J gene TRBJ2-1; D perhaps matches TRBD1 (6 bases). Germline V lookup: CDR1 SNHLY, CDR2 FYNNEI. V was shortened by 11 bases and J by 7 bases, with 21 bases between the two germline ends. This CDR3 region has 14 residues.

Only one count was recorded for this clone. The chain employs TRBV5-1 and TRBJ2-3; TRBD2 matches at 8 bases. J lost 2 bases, V lost 0 bases, and 8 bases had no gene match. CDR3 length: 17 residues. Germline lookup yields CDR1 SGHRS and CDR2 YFSETQ. CDR3 nucleotide sequence: TGCGCCAGCAGCTTGGGTCCTACGGGGGGGTACACAGATACGCAGTATTTT. It translates to CASSLGPTGGYTDTQYF. Full variable domain (missing parts from reference TRBV5-1 and TRBJ2-3): KAGVTQTPRYLIKTRGQQVTLSCSPISGHRSVSWYQQTPGQGLQFLFEYFSETQRNKGNFPGRFSGRQFSNSRSEMNVSTLELGDSALYLCASSLGPTGGYTDTQYFGPGTRLTVL.

The genes are TRBV2 and TRBJ1-2, with TRBD1 matching over 7 bases. J lost 4 bases, V lost 2 bases, and 7 bases had no gene match. CDR1 is SNHLY and CDR2 is FYNNEI in the germline V gene. CDR3 size: 15 residues. The CDR3 DNA reads as TGTGCCAGCAGTGAATTGGGACAGACTTTCTATGGCTACACCTTC. This gives the protein CASSELGQTFYGYTF.

The CDR3 loop is CASRDRGRSPEAFF. The CDR3 nucleotides are TGTGCCAGCCGGGACAGGGGGCGTTCACCTGAAGCTTTCTTT. The genes are TRBV19 and TRBJ1-1, with 12 bases matching TRBD1. Losses at the gene ends were 9 bases for V and 6 bases for J; bases not matched to a gene: 8. CDR3 size: 14 residues. Per the germline V gene, CDR1 is LNHDA and CDR2 is SQIVND (reference sequence).

Ten or more counts support this clone. The rearrangement uses TRBV3-1 (or the pseudogene TRBV3-2) and TRBJ1-1, with 8 nucleotides matching TRBD1. This CDR3 comprises 17 residues. CDR1 is LGHDT and CDR2 is YNNKEL in the germline V gene (reference sequence). The ends lost 3 bases at V and 5 bases at J; junction bases unmatched: 14. CDR3 in DNA: TGTGCCAGCAGCCAGGAACGGACAGGGAGAGCGGGGACTGAAGCTTTCTTT. Translated, it gives CASSQERTGRAGTEAFF.

J is TRBJ2-2 and V is TRBV14; D perhaps matches TRBD1 (6 bases). The germline V gene encodes CDR1 SGHDN and CDR2 FVKESK. CDR3 size: 17 residues. V was trimmed by 3 bases and J by 3 bases, leaving 17 bases between them. CDR3 loop: CASSHLQGPGDTGELFF. The CDR3 DNA follows: TGTGCCAGCAGCCATCTACAGGGTCCCGGGGACACCGGGGAGCTGTTTTTT.

This chain uses TRBV5-5 with TRBJ2-3; weak D call: TRBD2 (6 bases). Per the germline V gene, CDR1 is SGHKS and CDR2 is YYEKEE (reference sequence). This CDR3 region has 14 residues. V lost 4 bases to trimming and J lost 3 bases, with 12 bases between them. The CDR3 protein is CASSPVSGTDTQYF. DNA of the CDR3: TGTGCCAGCAGCCCGGTCAGCGGGACAGATACGCAGTATTTT.

CDR3 amino acids: CASSLDRGLGYTF. CDR3 DNA sequence: TGTGCCAGCAGCTTGGACAGGGGGCTCGGCTACACCTTC. V usage is TRBV6-5 and J usage is TRBJ1-2, with 11 nucleotides matching TRBD1. In germline, CDR1 is MNHEY, CDR2 SVGAGI. CDR3 length: 13 amino acids. J was trimmed by 8 bases and V by 6 bases; bases with no gene match: 5.

This sequence joins TRBV6-5 and TRBJ1-1; TRBD1 might be the D (6 bases). Trimming stripped 7 bases from V and 3 bases from J, with 15 bases between. CDR1 is MNHEY and CDR2 is SVGAGI in the germline V gene. The CDR3 has 14 residues. CDR3 DNA sequence: TGTGCCAGCACCCTGAGGGGGTTGTACACTGAAGCTTTCTTT. Its translation: CASTLRGLYTEAFF.

A single count supports this clone. The rearrangement links TRBV5-1 to TRBJ2-1; 10 positions agree with TRBD2. There are 18 residues in the CDR3. CDR1 is SGHRS and CDR2 is YFSETQ in the germline V gene. V lost 4 bases, J lost 3 bases, and 13 bases stayed unmatched. CDR3 DNA: TGCGCCAGCAGCATTCGGACTAGCGGTGGATCAGGCTACAATGAGCAGTTCTTC. Its protein product is CASSIRTSGGSGYNEQFF.

This chain links TRBV19 with TRBJ2-7, with 7 bases aligning to TRBD2. The CDR3 has 15 amino acids. With 4 bases clipped from V and 1 base from J, the junction kept 7 bases outside the gene matches. Germline CDR1 reads LNHDA; CDR2 reads SQIVND (reference sequence). The CDR3 coding sequence is TGTGCCAGTAGTACACGGGGGGACCCATCCTACGAGCAGTACTTC. Protein sequence: CASSTRGDPSYEQYF.

CDR3 sequence reads: CASSLGSEGQGYEQYF. The CDR3 coding sequence is TGTGCCAGCAGCTTAGGAAGCGAGGGACAGGGATACGAGCAGTACTTC. V and J are TRBV7-9 and TRBJ2-7; 9 bases align to TRBD1. The J segment lost 4 bases and the V segment lost 1 base, leaving 8 bases of the junction unmatched. This CDR3 region has 16 residues. Germline CDR1 reads SEHNR; CDR2 reads FQNEAQ (reference sequence).

V and J are TRBV20-1 and TRBJ2-7, with D possibly being TRBD1 (5 bases). Germline-derived CDR1 and CDR2 are DFQATT and SNEGSKA (reference sequence). The CDR3 totals 13 residues. V was trimmed by 3 bases and J by 0 bases, leaving 9 bases between them. The CDR3 region has the DNA TGCAGTGCTAGTTGGGGCAACTCCTACGAGCAGTACTTC. This sequence encodes CSASWGNSYEQYF.

This sequence joins TRBV28 and TRBJ2-7; perhaps TRBD1 as D (6 bases). The V and J ends lost 5 bases and 0 bases respectively, with 20 bases between them. The V gene's germline CDR1 is MDHEN and CDR2 SYDVKM. CDR3 length equals 17 residues. CDR3 sequence reads: CASSRRPQGFPSYEQYF. In DNA, the CDR3 is TGTGCCAGCAGTCGAAGGCCTCAGGGGTTCCCCTCCTACGAGCAGTACTTC.

The V gene is TRBV27, the J gene TRBJ2-7; TRBD2 might be the D (6 bases). The CDR3 sequence is 14 residues long. The germline V gene encodes CDR1 MNHEY and CDR2 SMNVEV (reference sequence). V lost 5 bases to trimming and J lost 2 bases, with 13 bases between them. The chain's CDR3 is CASSPGSGAYEQYF. CDR3 coding DNA: TGTGCCAGCAGTCCCGGGTCGGGGGCCTACGAGCAGTACTTC.

CDR3 coding DNA: TGTGCCAGCAGCATATCGTCCGGGTCCGAGCAGTACTTC. Translating it yields CASSISSGSEQYF. This chain joins TRBV11-3 and TRBJ2-7, with D hard to call. Germline V gives CDR1 SGHNT, CDR2 YENEEA. The CDR3 covers 13 residues. Trimming cost V 5 bases and J 6 bases, with 14 bases left between them.

This clone was observed a few times. The chain employs TRBV19 and TRBJ1-1; D remains unclear. The germline V gene encodes CDR1 LNHDA and CDR2 SQIVND (reference sequence). The ends were cut back, 0 bases at V and 5 bases at J, with 7 bases in the middle. This CDR3 has 13 amino acids. CDR3 sequence (DNA): TGTGCCAGTAGTATAGATATCGAGACTGAAGCTTTCTTT. Protein: CASSIDIETEAFF.

The gene calls are TRBV7-9 and TRBJ2-1; D is perhaps TRBD1 (5 bases). Trimming left V 2 bases short and J 4 bases short, with 12 bases between. The CDR3 extends over 15 amino acids. Germline CDR1 SEHNR, CDR2 FQNEAQ (reference sequence). Here the CDR3 reads CASSLLPSGYNEQFF. The CDR3 nucleotides are TGTGCCAGCAGCTTACTCCCGTCAGGGTACAATGAGCAGTTCTTC.

This sequence joins TRBV6-6 and TRBJ2-3; TRBD2 is a possible D gene (5 bases). The CDR3 totals 13 residues. V was pared by 8 bases and J by 2 bases, with 11 bases between. Germline CDR1 MNHNY, CDR2 SVGAGI (reference sequence). Here the CDR3 reads CASGLGDTDTQYF. Here the CDR3 DNA reads TGTGCCAGCGGGCTGGGAGACACAGATACGCAGTATTTT.

V is TRBV6-5 and J is TRBJ2-1; the match to TRBD1 covers 7 bases. This CDR3 has 15 amino acids. Germline CDR1 reads MNHEY; CDR2 reads SVGAGI. J gave up 3 bases and V 8 bases, and 10 bases lay outside the gene matches. CDR3 residues: CASLQGSGGYNEQFF. The CDR3 DNA follows: TGTGCCAGCCTACAGGGGAGTGGCGGCTACAATGAGCAGTTCTTC.

V and J are TRBV9 and TRBJ2-7; tentative D call: TRBD2 (7 bases). The CDR3 contains 18 residues. CDR1 is SGDLS and CDR2 is YYNGEE in the germline V gene. V lost 0 bases, J lost 2 bases, and 21 bases lay in between. The CDR3 here is CASSVGPSRGALAYEQYF. CDR3 DNA: TGTGCCAGCAGCGTAGGACCCAGCCGGGGGGCCCTCGCCTACGAGCAGTACTTC.